Listed below are T cell receptor beta chains from one sample, sequenced in a study of blood T cell repertoires in COVID-19. Clones were sequenced by immunoSEQ multiplex PCR, and TCRdb holds only the in-frame ones, with some missing. The sample holds 290,000 or so clones, around 90% seen once. Sequencing was done on a sample of PBMCs or T cells enriched from blood (not recorded which). The source of these receptors is a woman aged 30 to 39 who had recovered from COVID-19. The CDR3 runs from the conserved cysteine through the conserved F or W. D genes are given only for firm matches. Size values are once, few and many counts, or a class for expanded clones, and some rows have none.

v_call	clone_size	d_call	cdr3_length	j_call	cdr3_nt	cdr3_aa
TRBV28	NA	TRBD1	13	TRBJ1-5	TGTGCCAGCAGTCTCAGGGGGCGACAGCCCCAGCATTTT	CASSLRGRQPQHF
TRBV30	NA	NA	13	TRBJ1-5	TGTGCCTGGAGTGTCTCGGCGGGGCAGCCCCAGCATTTT	CAWSVSAGQPQHF
TRBV28	NA	NA	15	TRBJ2-3	TGTGCCAGCAGTTTAGTGGCAGGGCCCACAGATACGCAGTATTTT	CASSLVAGPTDTQYF
TRBV5-1	NA	TRBD1	17	TRBJ1-2	TGCGCCAGCAGCTTGCCCGACTCACAGGGGGCGTTTCGTGGCTACACCTTC	CASSLPDSQGAFRGYTF
TRBV2	NA	TRBD1	15	TRBJ2-2	TGTGCCAGCAGTGTTGGGGACAGGGTCGGCGGGGAGCTGTTTTTT	CASSVGDRVGGELFF
TRBV6-2/TRBV6-3	once	TRBD1	17	TRBJ1-5	TGTGCCAGCAGCCGGGACAGGGGAGATTACGGCAATCAGCCCCAGCATTTT	CASSRDRGDYGNQPQHF
TRBV28	NA	TRBD1	14	TRBJ1-6	TGTGCCAGCAGTCTGACAGGGGTAGATTCACCCCTCCACTTT	CASSLTGVDSPLHF
TRBV5-1	NA	NA	13	TRBJ2-1	TGCGCCAGCATGGTCAGCGGTAACAATGAGCAGTTCTTC	CASMVSGNNEQFF
TRBV28	NA	TRBD1	12	TRBJ2-7	TGCGCCAGCAGTCTGACAGGGCGCGAGCAGTACTTC	CASSLTGREQYF
TRBV5-6	once	NA	16	TRBJ1-2	TGTGCCAGCAGCCGCAAGGGACGGACAGCTAACTATGGCTACACCTTC	CASSRKGRTANYGYTF
TRBV6-5	NA	NA	14	TRBJ1-1	TGTGCCAGCAGTTACACATCAGGGAACACTGAAGCTTTCTTT	CASSYTSGNTEAFF
TRBV25-1	NA	NA	15	TRBJ2-3	TGTGCCAGCAGTGCCCTTAGGGGCCCTACAGATACGCAGTATTTT	CASSALRGPTDTQYF
TRBV7-9	NA	TRBD1	16	TRBJ2-7	TGTGCCAGCAGCACTTTACCCGACAGGGTGCCCTACGAGCAGTACTTC	CASSTLPDRVPYEQYF
TRBV5-1	NA	TRBD2	16	TRBJ2-5	TGCGCCAGCAGCTTATTCGCGGGAGGCCCACAAGAGACCCAGTACTTC	CASSLFAGGPQETQYF
TRBV5-1	NA	TRBD1	17	TRBJ1-4	TGCGCCAGCAGCTTGGGTTTAACGGACAGGGGCAATGAAAAACTGTTTTTT	CASSLGLTDRGNEKLFF
TRBV6-1	NA	NA	13	TRBJ2-5	TGTGCCAGCAGTGACAGGGGCCAAGAGACCCAGTACTTC	CASSDRGQETQYF
TRBV27	NA	NA	16	TRBJ2-2	TGTGCCAGCAGTTTACCCCGGACTCATAACACCGGGGAGCTGTTTTTT	CASSLPRTHNTGELFF
TRBV1	NA	NA	16	TRBJ1-2	TGCACCCACGTCAAAAACAAGAACCCAGGGATTTATGGCTACACCTTC	CTHVKNKNPGIYGYTF
TRBV3-1/TRBV3-2	NA	TRBD1	14	TRBJ1-2	TGTGCCAGCCGATCCGGGACAGGGGGAAGGGGCTACACCTTC	CASRSGTGGRGYTF
TRBV5-1	NA	TRBD2	18	TRBJ2-3	TGCGCCAGCAGCCCGAACCTAGCGGGAGTGGCTAGCACAGATACGCAGTATTTT	CASSPNLAGVASTDTQYF
TRBV6-5	NA	NA	14	TRBJ1-3	TGTGCCAGTACGGTGGCACTAACTGGAAACACCATATATTTT	CASTVALTGNTIYF
TRBV7-9	NA	TRBD2	17	TRBJ2-1	TGTGCCAGCAGCTTAGCGCTAGCGGGCCTAGGCGGGGATGAGCAGTTCTTC	CASSLALAGLGGDEQFF